One sample yielded the 32 T cell receptor beta chains listed below, sequenced in a study of monozygotic twins with inflammatory bowel disease (dated 2019 in TCRdb). Library preparation employed 5' RACE. Sequenced using an Illumina HiSeq 2500. TCRdb reprocessed the reads into one record per CDR3 protein sequence, lacking DNA. The sample table on file contains approximately 160,000 distinct CDR3 sequences. Less than 8% of the sample is in the top ten clones. Sequencing was done on a sample of blood. Source of these receptors: a human donor with ulcerative colitis or Crohn's disease, or a healthy co-twin of an affected twin (not recorded which).

V is TRBV12-3 or TRBV12-4 and J is TRBJ2-7; TCRdb reports TRBD1, a call that lacks DNA to check it against. This CDR3 comprises 14 residues. The CDR3 protein is CASSLRGDAYEQYF.

The chain is built from TRBV12-3 or TRBV12-4 and TRBJ1-3; with no DNA, the TCRdb D assignment of TRBD1 cannot be verified. This CDR3 contains 14 residues. CDR3 sequence reads: CAIRDRASGNTIYF.

The J gene is TRBJ1-1, the V gene TRBV25-1; TCRdb designates TRBD1, a call that cannot be tested without DNA. Germline lookup yields CDR1 MGHDK and CDR2 SYGVNS. This CDR3 is built from 13 residues. CDR3 sequence: CASIQTGAPEAFF.

This chain connects TRBV27 to TRBJ2-2; TCRdb selects TRBD1, and the lack of DNA leaves this call unchecked. The germline CDR1 and CDR2 sequences are MNHEY and SMNVEV (reference sequence). This CDR3 comprises 17 residues. This CDR3 is CASSLWGRGPGTGELFF.

The chain has TRBV20-1 and TRBJ2-3; TCRdb's assignment of TRBD2 cannot be checked, as there is no DNA. This CDR3 spans 17 amino acids. Per germline, CDR1 DFQATT and CDR2 SNEGSKA (reference sequence). The CDR3: CSAPAPLAGGPTDTQYF.

The chain joins TRBV7-6 to TRBJ2-6; TCRdb proposes TRBD2, but this gene call is untestable without DNA. This CDR3 is built from 18 residues. Germline V gene data show CDR1 as SGHVS and CDR2 as FNYEAQ. The CDR3 here is CASSSLAGRGRGANVLTF.

The chain links TRBV3-1 to TRBJ2-1; TCRdb's assignment of TRBD1 cannot be checked, as there is no DNA. Germline V gene sequence: CDR1 LGHDT, CDR2 YNNKEL (reference sequence). CDR3 length equals 15 residues. CDR3 in amino acids: CASSQFSGQGGEQFF.

V and J are TRBV12-3 or TRBV12-4 and TRBJ2-3; TCRdb outputs TRBD1, but without DNA this stays unchecked. This CDR3 comprises 15 residues. This CDR3 reads CASSELAGARDTQYF.

The chain recombines TRBV7-9 with TRBJ2-2; as DNA is missing, the TRBD1 call by TCRdb cannot be tested. CDR3 length: 15 amino acids. CDR1 is SEHNR and CDR2 is FQNEAQ in the germline V gene (reference sequence). The chain's CDR3 is CASSFDGTATGELFF.

V is TRBV6-1 and J is TRBJ1-5; TCRdb indicates TRBD1, and absent DNA this call remains unverified. Germline assignment: CDR1 MNHNS and CDR2 SASEGT. The CDR3 has 14 amino acids. The chain's CDR3 is CAIRVTGSNQPQHF.

The rearrangement uses TRBV29-1 and TRBJ2-5; TCRdb's assignment of TRBD1 cannot be checked, as there is no DNA. This CDR3 has 17 amino acids. In germline, CDR1 is SQVTM, CDR2 ANQGSEA. CDR3 protein: CSALGTPKTTYQETQYF.

The V and J genes are TRBV7-2 and TRBJ2-7. The CDR3 is 17 residues long. Germline loops: CDR1 SGHTA, CDR2 FQGNSA. The CDR3 protein is CASSLTLARTGYYEQYF.

The chain is built from TRBV7-9 and TRBJ1-4. Germline CDR1 SEHNR, CDR2 FQNEAQ (reference sequence). The CDR3 is 13 residues long. The CDR3 here is CASSLAVNEKLFF.

The chain carries TRBV20-1 and TRBJ2-1; absent DNA, TCRdb's TRBD2 call cannot be checked. The CDR3 runs 14 residues. Germline V gene sequence: CDR1 DFQATT, CDR2 SNEGSKA (reference sequence). The CDR3 protein is CSVTSTGSYNEQFF.

V and J are TRBV28 and TRBJ2-1; the D call of TRBD2 rests on TCRdb alone, since no DNA is present to check it. Germline lookup yields CDR1 MDHEN and CDR2 SYDVKM. The CDR3 consists of 12 residues. The CDR3 sequence: CASRSGGGEQFF.

The chain carries TRBV5-1 and TRBJ2-1. The germline gives CDR1 SGHRS, CDR2 YFSETQ. The CDR3 loop spans 13 amino acids. CDR3 sequence reads: CASSLEAESEQFF.

This rearrangement joins TRBV6-2 or TRBV6-3 to TRBJ2-3; no DNA is available, so the TRBD2 call from TCRdb remains unchecked. This CDR3 has 15 residues. From germline, CDR1 is MNHEY and CDR2 SVGEGT. The CDR3 is CASKPLAGVADTQYF.

The V call is TRBV5-1, the J call TRBJ2-7; TCRdb gives TRBD2 as the D gene, but with no DNA this cannot be confirmed. This CDR3 comprises 16 residues. Germline CDR1 SGHRS, CDR2 YFSETQ. The CDR3 is CASSPLGLASSYEQYF.

The rearrangement joins TRBV29-1 to TRBJ1-1; TCRdb proposes TRBD1, but this gene call is untestable without DNA. CDR1 SQVTM and CDR2 ANQGSEA come from the germline V gene. This CDR3 is 11 amino acids long. The CDR3 loop reads CSVEGRGLAFF.

The CDR3 loop is CASSLGGHKNTEAFF. The V call is TRBV5-1, the J call TRBJ1-1; TCRdb's D call of TRBD1 is untestable without DNA. Germline V gene lookup returns CDR1 SGHRS and CDR2 YFSETQ. The CDR3 spans 15 residues.

The CDR3 protein is CASSRDPIQQDSFYEQYF. V gene TRBV9 combines with J gene TRBJ2-7; as DNA is missing, the TRBD1 call by TCRdb cannot be tested. CDR1 is SGDLS, CDR2 YYNGEE, per germline. The CDR3 runs 18 residues.

The chain couples TRBV30 to TRBJ1-1; no DNA is available, so the TRBD1 call from TCRdb remains unchecked. Germline loops: CDR1 GTSNPN, CDR2 SVGIG (reference sequence). The CDR3 has 19 amino acids. The CDR3 region is CAWSVPDRILGTLNTEAFF.

This CDR3 reads CASSSGRSNQPQHF. The chain couples TRBV12-3 or TRBV12-4 to TRBJ1-5; lacking DNA, the TRBD1 call made by TCRdb goes unchecked. The CDR3 is 14 amino acids.

This chain links TRBV19 with TRBJ2-7; TCRdb proposes TRBD1, but this gene call is untestable without DNA. The CDR3 loop spans 16 amino acids. Per germline, CDR1 LNHDA and CDR2 SQIVND (reference sequence). The CDR3 region is CASTSKAGVRISEQYF.

The chain is built from TRBV20-1 and TRBJ1-1. Germline CDR1 reads DFQATT; CDR2 reads SNEGSKA (reference sequence). This CDR3 is built from 14 residues. CDR3 sequence reads: CSARDSSGTTEAFF.

The rearrangement uses TRBV5-1 and TRBJ2-3; checking the TCRdb D call of TRBD1 is not possible without DNA. The CDR3 is made up of 12 amino acids. CDR1 is SGHRS and CDR2 is YFSETQ in the germline V gene. Here the CDR3 reads CASSRPTDTQYF.

The chain recombines TRBV5-1 with TRBJ1-2; TCRdb's assignment of TRBD1 cannot be checked, as there is no DNA. CDR3 length: 14 residues. Germline CDR1 reads SGHRS; CDR2 reads YFSETQ. The CDR3 protein is CASSLDRGHTGYTF. Variable domain in full (rest from reference TRBV5-1 and TRBJ1-2): KAGVTQTPRYLIKTRGQQVTLSCSPISGHRSVSWYQQTPGQGLQFLFEYFSETQRNKGNFPGRFSGRQFSNSRSEMNVSTLELGDSALYLCASSLDRGHTGYTFGSGTRLTVV.

The chain combines TRBV6-1 with TRBJ2-1; no DNA is available, so the TRBD2 call from TCRdb remains unchecked. The germline CDR1 and CDR2 sequences are MNHNS and SASEGT. This CDR3 spans 16 amino acids. CDR3 protein: CASRHGTSSSYNEQFF.

This rearrangement joins TRBV30 to TRBJ1-2. CDR1 and CDR2 from the germline V gene are GTSNPN and SVGIG (reference sequence). This CDR3 is built from 11 residues. The CDR3 loop is CAWRDNYGYTF.

CDR3 amino acids: CASSLRGNNEKLFF. V is TRBV12-3 or TRBV12-4 and J is TRBJ1-4. The CDR3 loop spans 14 amino acids.

The rearrangement links TRBV14 to TRBJ1-6. Germline CDR1 and CDR2: SGHDN and FVKESK. The CDR3 sequence is 14 residues long. CDR3 residues: CASSQVTNPSPLHF. Drawing the rest from reference TRBV14 and TRBJ1-6, the complete variable domain is EAGVTQFPSHSVIEKGQTVTLRCDPISGHDNLYWYRRVMGKEIKFLLHFVKESKQDESGMPNNRFLAERTGGTYSTLKVQPAELEDSGVYFCASSQVTNPSPLHFGNGTRLTVT.

V gene TRBV3-1 combines with J gene TRBJ1-2. This CDR3 spans 12 amino acids. CDR1 and CDR2 from the germline V gene are LGHDT and YNNKEL (reference sequence). The CDR3 region is CASSQLAVGYTF. Looking up the rest from reference TRBV3-1 and TRBJ1-2 gives the full variable domain: DTAVSQTPKYLVTQMGNDKSIKCEQNLGHDTMYWYKQDSKKFLKIMFSYNNKELIINETVPNRFSPKSPDKAHLNLHINSLELGDSAVYFCASSQLAVGYTFGSGTRLTVV.